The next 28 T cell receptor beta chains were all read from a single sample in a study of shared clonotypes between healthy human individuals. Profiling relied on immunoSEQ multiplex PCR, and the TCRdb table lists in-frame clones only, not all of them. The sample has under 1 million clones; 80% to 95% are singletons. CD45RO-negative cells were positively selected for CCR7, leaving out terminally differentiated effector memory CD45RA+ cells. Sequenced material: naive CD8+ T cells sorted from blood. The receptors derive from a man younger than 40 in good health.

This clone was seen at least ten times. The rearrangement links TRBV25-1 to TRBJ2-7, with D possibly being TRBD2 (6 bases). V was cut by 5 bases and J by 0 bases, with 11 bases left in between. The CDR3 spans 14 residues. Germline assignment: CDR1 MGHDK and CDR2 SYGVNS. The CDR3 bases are TGTGCCAGCAGTAGCGGGTCCTTCTCCTACGAGCAGTACTTC. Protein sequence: CASSSGSFSYEQYF.

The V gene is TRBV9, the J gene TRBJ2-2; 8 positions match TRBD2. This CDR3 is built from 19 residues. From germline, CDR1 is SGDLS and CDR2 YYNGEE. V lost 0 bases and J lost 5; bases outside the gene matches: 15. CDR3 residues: CASSVVARSGLALTGELFF. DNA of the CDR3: TGTGCCAGCAGCGTAGTAGCTCGCAGTGGACTAGCTTTGACCGGGGAGCTGTTTTTT.

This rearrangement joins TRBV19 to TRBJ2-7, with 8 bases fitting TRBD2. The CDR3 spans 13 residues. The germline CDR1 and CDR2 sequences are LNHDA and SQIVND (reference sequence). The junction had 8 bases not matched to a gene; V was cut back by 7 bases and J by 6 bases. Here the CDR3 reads CASMAGGGTEQYF. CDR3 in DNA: TGTGCCAGTATGGCGGGAGGAGGAACCGAGCAGTACTTC.

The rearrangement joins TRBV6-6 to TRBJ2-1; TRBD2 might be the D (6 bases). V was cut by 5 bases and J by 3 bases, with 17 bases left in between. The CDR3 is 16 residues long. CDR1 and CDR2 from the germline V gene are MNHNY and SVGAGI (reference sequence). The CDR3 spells CASSTPSGTGYNEQFF. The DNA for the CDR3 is TGTGCCAGCAGTACGCCATCCGGGACTGGCTACAATGAGCAGTTCTTC.

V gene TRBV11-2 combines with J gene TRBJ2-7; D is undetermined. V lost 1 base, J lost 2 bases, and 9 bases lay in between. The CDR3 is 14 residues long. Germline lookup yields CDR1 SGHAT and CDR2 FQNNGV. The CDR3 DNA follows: TGTGCCAGCAGCTTAGTTTCTCCGCCCTACGAGCAGTACTTC. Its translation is CASSLVSPPYEQYF.

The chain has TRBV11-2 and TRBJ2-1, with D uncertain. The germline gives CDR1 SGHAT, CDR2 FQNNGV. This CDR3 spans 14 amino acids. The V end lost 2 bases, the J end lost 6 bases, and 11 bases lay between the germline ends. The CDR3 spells CASSLISAGNEQFF. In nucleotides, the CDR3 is TGTGCCAGCAGCTTAATCAGCGCCGGCAATGAGCAGTTCTTC.

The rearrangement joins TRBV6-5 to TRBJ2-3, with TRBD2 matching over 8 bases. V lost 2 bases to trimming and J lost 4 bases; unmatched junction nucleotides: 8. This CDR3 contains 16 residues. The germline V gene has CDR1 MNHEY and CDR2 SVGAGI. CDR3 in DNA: TGTGCCAGCAGTTACGTAGGACTAGCCCAGGCAGATACGCAGTATTTT. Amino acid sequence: CASSYVGLAQADTQYF.

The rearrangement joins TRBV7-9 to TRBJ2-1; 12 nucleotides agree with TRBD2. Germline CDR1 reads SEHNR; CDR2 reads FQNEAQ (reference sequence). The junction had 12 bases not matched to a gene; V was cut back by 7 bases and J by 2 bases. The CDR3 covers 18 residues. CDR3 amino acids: CASTNGLAGKGAYNEQFF. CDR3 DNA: TGTGCCAGCACAAACGGACTAGCGGGAAAGGGCGCCTACAATGAGCAGTTCTTC.

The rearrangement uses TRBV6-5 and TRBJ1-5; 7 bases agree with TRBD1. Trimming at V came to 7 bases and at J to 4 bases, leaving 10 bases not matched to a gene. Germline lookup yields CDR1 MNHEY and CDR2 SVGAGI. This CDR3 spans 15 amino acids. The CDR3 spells CASTASGGGNQPQHF. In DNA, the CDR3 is TGTGCCAGCACGGCCTCAGGGGGAGGGAATCAGCCCCAGCATTTT.

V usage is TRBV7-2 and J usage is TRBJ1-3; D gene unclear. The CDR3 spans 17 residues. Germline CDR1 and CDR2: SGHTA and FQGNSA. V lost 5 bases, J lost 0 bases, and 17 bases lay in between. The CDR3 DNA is TGTGCCAGCAGCATACCTATCTCGGACCTCTCTGGAAACACCATATATTTT. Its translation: CASSIPISDLSGNTIYF. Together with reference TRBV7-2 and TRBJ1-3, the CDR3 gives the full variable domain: GAGVSQSPSNKVTEKGKDVELRCDPISGHTALYWYRQSLGQGLEFLIYFQGNSAPDKSGLPSDRFSAERTGGSVSTLTIQRTQQEDSAVYLCASSIPISDLSGNTIYFGEGSWLTVV.

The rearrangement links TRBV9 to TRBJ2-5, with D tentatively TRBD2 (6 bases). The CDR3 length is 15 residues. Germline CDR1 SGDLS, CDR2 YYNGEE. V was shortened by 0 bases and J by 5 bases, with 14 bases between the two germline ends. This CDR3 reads CASSVGRVNWETQYF. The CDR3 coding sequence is TGTGCCAGCAGCGTAGGGAGGGTGAACTGGGAGACCCAGTACTTC.

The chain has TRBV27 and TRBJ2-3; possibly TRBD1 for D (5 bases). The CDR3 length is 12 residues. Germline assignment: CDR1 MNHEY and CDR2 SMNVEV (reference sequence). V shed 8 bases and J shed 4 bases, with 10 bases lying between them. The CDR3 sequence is CASLGPADTQYF. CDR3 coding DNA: TGTGCCAGCCTGGGGCCCGCAGATACGCAGTATTTT.

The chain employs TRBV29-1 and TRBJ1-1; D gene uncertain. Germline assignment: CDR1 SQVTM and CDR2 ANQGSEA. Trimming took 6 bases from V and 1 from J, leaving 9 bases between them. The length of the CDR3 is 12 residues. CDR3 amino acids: CSVARGNTEAFF. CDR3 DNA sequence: TGCAGCGTAGCACGTGGGAACACTGAAGCTTTCTTT.

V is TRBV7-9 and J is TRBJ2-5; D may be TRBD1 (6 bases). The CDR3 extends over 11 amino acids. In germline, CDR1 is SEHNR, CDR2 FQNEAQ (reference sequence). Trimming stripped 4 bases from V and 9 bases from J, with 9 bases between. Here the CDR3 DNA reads TGTGCCAGCAGCTGGAAGGGGGCCCAGTACTTC. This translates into CASSWKGAQYF.

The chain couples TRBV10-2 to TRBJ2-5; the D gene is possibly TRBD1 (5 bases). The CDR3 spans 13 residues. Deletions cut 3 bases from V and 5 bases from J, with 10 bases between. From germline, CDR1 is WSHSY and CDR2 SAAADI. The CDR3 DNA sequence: TGCGCCAGCAGTGATTTGGGGCGGGAGACCCAGTACTTC. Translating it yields CASSDLGRETQYF.

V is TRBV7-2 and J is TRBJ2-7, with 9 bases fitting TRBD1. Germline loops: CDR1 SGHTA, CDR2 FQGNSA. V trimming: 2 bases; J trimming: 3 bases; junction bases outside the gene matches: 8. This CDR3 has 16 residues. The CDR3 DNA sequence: TGTGCCAGCAGCTTACCCCGGGACAGGGCTGACTACGAGCAGTACTTC. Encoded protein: CASSLPRDRADYEQYF.

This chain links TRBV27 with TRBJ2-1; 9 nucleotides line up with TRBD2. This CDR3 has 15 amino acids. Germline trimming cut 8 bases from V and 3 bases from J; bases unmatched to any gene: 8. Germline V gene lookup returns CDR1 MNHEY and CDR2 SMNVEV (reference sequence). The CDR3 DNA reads TGTGCCAGCGGCGGGAGGGACAACCTCTACAATGAGCAGTTCTTC. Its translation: CASGGRDNLYNEQFF.

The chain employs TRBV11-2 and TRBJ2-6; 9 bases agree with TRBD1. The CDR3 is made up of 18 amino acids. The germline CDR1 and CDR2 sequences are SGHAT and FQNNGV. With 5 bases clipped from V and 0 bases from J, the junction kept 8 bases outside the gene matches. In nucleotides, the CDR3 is TGTGCCAGCAGCACGGGACAGGGCTTTTTCTCTGGGGCCAACGTCCTGACTTTC. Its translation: CASSTGQGFFSGANVLTF.

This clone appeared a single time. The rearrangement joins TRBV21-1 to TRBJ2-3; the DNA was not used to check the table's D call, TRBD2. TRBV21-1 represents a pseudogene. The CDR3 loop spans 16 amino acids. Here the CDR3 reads CASSKISPNWTDTQYF. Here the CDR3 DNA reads TGTGCCAGCAGCAAAATTTCCCCTAACTGGACAGATACGCAGTATTTT.

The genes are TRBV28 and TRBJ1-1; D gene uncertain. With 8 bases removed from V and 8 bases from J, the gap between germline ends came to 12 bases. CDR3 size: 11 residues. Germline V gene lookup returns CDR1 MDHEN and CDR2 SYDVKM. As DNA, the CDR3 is TGTGCCAGCGTCGATCCCGTGGAAGCTTTCTTT. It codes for CASVDPVEAFF. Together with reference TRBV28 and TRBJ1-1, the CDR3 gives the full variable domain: DVKVTQSSRYLVKRTGEKVFLECVQDMDHENMFWYRQDPGLGLRLIYFSYDVKMKEKGDIPEGYSVSREKKERFSLILESASTNQTSMYLCASVDPVEAFFGQGTRLTVV.

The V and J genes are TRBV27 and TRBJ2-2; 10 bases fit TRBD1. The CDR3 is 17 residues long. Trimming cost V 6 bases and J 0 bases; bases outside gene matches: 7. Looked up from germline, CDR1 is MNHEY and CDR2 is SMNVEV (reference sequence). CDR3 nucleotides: TGTGCCAGCAGACCTCGGACAGGGGGTACGAACACCGGGGAGCTGTTTTTT. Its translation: CASRPRTGGTNTGELFF.

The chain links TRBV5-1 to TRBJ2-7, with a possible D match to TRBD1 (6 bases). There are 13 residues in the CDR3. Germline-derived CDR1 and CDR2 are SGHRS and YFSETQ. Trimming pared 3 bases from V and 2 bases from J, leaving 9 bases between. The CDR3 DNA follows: TGCGCCAGCAGCTCAGACAGGACCTACGAGCAGTACTTC. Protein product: CASSSDRTYEQYF.

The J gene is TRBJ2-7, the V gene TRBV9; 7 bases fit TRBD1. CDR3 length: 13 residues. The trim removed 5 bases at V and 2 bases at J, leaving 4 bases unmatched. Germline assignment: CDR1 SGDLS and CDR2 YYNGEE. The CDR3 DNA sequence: TGTGCCAGCAGTATGGGACAGACCTACGAGCAGTACTTC. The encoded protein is CASSMGQTYEQYF.

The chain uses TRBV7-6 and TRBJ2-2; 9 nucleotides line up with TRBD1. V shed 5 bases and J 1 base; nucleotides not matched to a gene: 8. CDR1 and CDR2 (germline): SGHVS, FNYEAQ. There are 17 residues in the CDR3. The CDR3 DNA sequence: TGTGCCAGCAGCGGACAGGGGACACGAATGAACACCGGGGAGCTGTTTTTT. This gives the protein CASSGQGTRMNTGELFF.

CDR3 in amino acids: CASSLGQGAMSNQPQHF. CDR3 sequence (DNA): TGTGCCAGCAGCTTGGGACAGGGGGCGATGAGCAATCAGCCCCAGCATTTT. The rearrangement joins TRBV11-2 to TRBJ1-5; the match to TRBD1 covers 12 bases. This CDR3 is built from 17 residues. Trimming cost V 3 bases and J 1 base; bases outside gene matches: 4. Germline lookup yields CDR1 SGHAT and CDR2 FQNNGV.

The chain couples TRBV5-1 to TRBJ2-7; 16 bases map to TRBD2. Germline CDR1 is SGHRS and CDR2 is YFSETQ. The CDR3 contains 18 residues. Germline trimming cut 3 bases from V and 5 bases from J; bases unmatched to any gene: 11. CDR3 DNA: TGCGCCAGCAGCTCCTCGGGACTAGCGGGAGGGTCTGTTGACGAGCAGTACTTC. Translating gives CASSSSGLAGGSVDEQYF.

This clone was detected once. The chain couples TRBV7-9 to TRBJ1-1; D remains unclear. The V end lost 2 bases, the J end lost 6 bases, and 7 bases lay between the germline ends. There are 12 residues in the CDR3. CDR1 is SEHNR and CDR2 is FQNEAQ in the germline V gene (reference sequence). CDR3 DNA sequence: TGTGCCAGCAGCTTATATGCGGCTGAAGCTTTCTTT. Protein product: CASSLYAAEAFF.

The CDR3, as DNA: TGTGCCAGCAGCACCCGGGGGGGCCGCGGGGAGCTGTTTTTT. Residues: CASSTRGGRGELFF. This chain uses TRBV27 with TRBJ2-2; TRBD2 matches 8 bases. The CDR3 is made up of 14 amino acids. The germline V gene has CDR1 MNHEY and CDR2 SMNVEV (reference sequence). The V and J ends lost 6 bases and 7 bases, in that order; junction bases with no gene match: 7.